A selection of T cell receptor beta chains follows, all from one sample in a study of cytomegalovirus exposure and HLA in healthy donors. Generated by immunoSEQ multiplex PCR, the TCRdb table keeps only in-frame clones and is missing some. The table shows about 130,000 clones, with around three quarters occurring only once. Sample: PBMCs. The receptors shown here come from a female donor in good health and CMV-seronegative. The CDR3 runs from the conserved cysteine through the conserved F or W. D genes are given only for firm matches. Only some rows state a clone size, as once, few, many or a class for expanded clones.

v_gene	abundance	d_gene	j_gene	CDR3nt	CDR3aa
TRBV4-1	.	.	TRBJ2-3	TGCGCCAGCAGCCAAGGGCGGGCTAGCGGCACAGATACGCAGTATTTT	CASSQGRASGTDTQYF
TRBV6-4	.	TRBD2	TRBJ2-3	TGTGCCAGCCTAGCGGGGGTGAACACAGATACGCAGTATTTT	CASLAGVNTDTQYF
TRBV7-8	.	TRBD1	TRBJ2-6	TGTGCCAGCAGCTCCCTATCGGGACAGATGTCTGGGGCCAACGGCCTGACTTTC	CASSSLSGQMSGANGLTF
TRBV27	few	.	TRBJ1-5	TGTGCCAGCAGTCCCTACGAAAGCTGGAGCAATCAGCCCCAGCATTTT	CASSPYESWSNQPQHF
TRBV6-5	.	TRBD1	TRBJ1-4	TGTGCCACGGGACAGCATAATGAAAAACTGTTTTTT	CATGQHNEKLFF
TRBV9	once	TRBD1	TRBJ1-2	TGTGCCAGCAGCGTAAGACAGGGCGGCCGCTATGGCTACACCTTC	CASSVRQGGRYGYTF
TRBV7-2	.	TRBD2	TRBJ2-3	TGTGCCAGCAGCTTATTGCGGGAGGGCCCCGATATCACGCAGTATTTT	CASSLLREGPDITQYF
TRBV11-2	.	.	TRBJ1-4	TGTGCCAGCAGCTTAGACCCGACTAATGAAAAACTGTTTTTT	CASSLDPTNEKLFF
TRBV18	.	TRBD1	TRBJ1-4	TGTGCCAGCTCAGACCCGACAGGGGTCGCAAAACTGTTTTTT	CASSDPTGVAKLFF
TRBV4-1	.	TRBD1	TRBJ1-1	TGCGCCAGCAGCCAAGAAGGTCAGGGGGCCGGGCGAGAAGCTTTCTTT	CASSQEGQGAGREAFF
TRBV28	.	TRBD1	TRBJ1-5	TGTGCCAGCACCCCAGGGGGCTCGGGTCAGCCCCAGCATTTT	CASTPGGSGQPQHF
TRBV7-3	.	TRBD2	TRBJ2-7	TGTGCCAGCAGCTCCTCCGGGGGGGGACTAGTCTACGAGCAGTACTTC	CASSSSGGGLVYEQYF
TRBV21-1	.	.	TRBJ1-2	TGTGCCAGCAGCAAAGGAGGCGGGCCGTTGACGGACCCTAACTATGGCTACACCTTC	CASSKGGGPLTDPNYGYTF
TRBV7-8	.	.	TRBJ2-7	TGTGCCAGCAGCTTACCCTTCTCAGGGACACTCGATTACGAGCAGTACTTC	CASSLPFSGTLDYEQYF
TRBV14	.	.	TRBJ2-5	TGTGCCAGCAGCCAAGGTCGGCAAGAGACCCAGTACTTC	CASSQGRQETQYF
TRBV10-3	.	TRBD1	TRBJ1-5	TGTGCCATCAGTGTTGGACAGGGTGGGAGTCAGCCCCAGCATTTT	CAISVGQGGSQPQHF
TRBV18	.	TRBD1	TRBJ1-6	TGTGCCAGCTCACCCGGGACAGGGGGTAATTCACCCCTCCACTTT	CASSPGTGGNSPLHF
TRBV7-9	.	TRBD1	TRBJ1-6	TGTTCCAGCAGCTTTGGATTGGGACAGGGGCGTTTGATGACCTCACCCCTCCACTTT	CSSSFGLGQGRLMTSPLHF
TRBV28	.	.	TRBJ1-2	TGTGCCAGCTTCAATGGGAGGGGATATGGCTACACCTTC	CASFNGRGYGYTF
TRBV11-2	.	.	TRBJ2-1	TGTGCCAGCAGCTTAGGTGGAGATGAGCAGTTCTTC	CASSLGGDEQFF
TRBV18	.	.	TRBJ2-3	TGTGCCAGCTCACCTACCGGGGGGCGCACAGATACGCAGTATTTT	CASSPTGGRTDTQYF
TRBV4-1	.	.	TRBJ1-1	TGCGCCAGCAGCCCCCCCGGGGCGGGAAAGGAAGCTTTCTTT	CASSPPGAGKEAFF
TRBV19	.	TRBD2	TRBJ2-5	TGTGCCAGTAGTCCAGGGACTAGCGGCCAAGAGACCCAGTACTTC	CASSPGTSGQETQYF
TRBV11-2	.	.	TRBJ1-1	TGTGCCAGCAGCGTATCCGGGGGGCAGAACACTGAAGCTTTCTTT	CASSVSGGQNTEAFF
TRBV10-3	.	TRBD1	TRBJ1-2	TGTGCCATCAGTGACCCCGGACAGGGGTCCTATGGCTACACCTTC	CAISDPGQGSYGYTF
TRBV7-3	.	.	TRBJ2-1	TGTGCCAGCAGCTTAATGGAGCAATCCTACAATGAGCAGTTCTTC	CASSLMEQSYNEQFF
TRBV5-1	.	.	TRBJ2-5	TGCGCCAGCAGCTTACTAGAAGAGACCCAGTACTTC	CASSLLEETQYF
TRBV9	.	TRBD2	TRBJ2-3	TGTGCCAGCAGCATAAATAGCGGGAGAGGAACAGATACGCAGTATTTT	CASSINSGRGTDTQYF